The rows below give T cell receptor beta chains drawn from one sample of a study of shared clonotypes between healthy human individuals. Repertoires were generated with immunoSEQ multiplex PCR, while TCRdb's copy carries only in-frame clones and drops some. The data contain approximately 2.3 million clones, over 85% of them singletons. The material sequenced was naive CD4+ T cells from PBMCs. The receptor set was obtained from a man between 18 and 29 years old in good health. Some clones in this sample may be carry-over from other donors' samples. CDR3s include the opening cysteine and the closing phenylalanine or tryptophan. Each record gives: CDR3 protein, CDR3 DNA, V gene, clone size, D gene, J gene. The D gene is left open where the match is weak. The size of a clone is reported for some rows only, either as once, few or many, or as a class for expanded clones.

CASRRDRVRNNEQFF	TGTGCCAGCAGACGCGACAGGGTTCGGAACAATGAGCAGTTCTTC	TRBV6-5	NA	TRBD1	TRBJ2-1
CASSPETTPGETQYF	TGTGCCAGCAGCCCTGAGACTACCCCGGGAGAGACCCAGTACTTC	TRBV7-6	NA	NA	TRBJ2-5
CASSDRGSSYNEQFF	TGTGCCAGCAGTGACAGGGGGAGCTCCTACAATGAGCAGTTCTTC	TRBV2	NA	TRBD1	TRBJ2-1
CASSPYPGEKLFF	TGTGCCAGCAGCCCCTACCCGGGGGAAAAACTGTTTTTT	TRBV7-3	NA	NA	TRBJ1-4
CASSQADRGDGYTF	TGCGCCAGCAGCCAGGCCGACAGGGGCGATGGCTACACCTTC	TRBV4-1	NA	TRBD1	TRBJ1-2
CASSSWKAASTDTQYF	TGCGCCAGCAGCTCCTGGAAAGCGGCTAGCACAGATACGCAGTATTTT	TRBV5-1	NA	NA	TRBJ2-3
CASSPGQGGQPQHF	TGCGCCAGCAGCCCCGGACAGGGCGGCCAGCCCCAGCATTTT	TRBV5-1	NA	TRBD1	TRBJ1-5
CASSPYLGDEQFF	TGTGCCAGCTCACCATATCTGGGGGATGAGCAGTTCTTC	TRBV18	NA	NA	TRBJ2-1
CASSMSWAPQHF	TGTGCCAGTAGTATGTCGTGGGCGCCCCAGCATTTT	TRBV19	NA	NA	TRBJ1-5
CASSLAGVMNTEAFF	TGTGCCAGCAGCTTAGCCGGGGTAATGAACACTGAAGCTTTCTTT	TRBV7-2	NA	NA	TRBJ1-1
CASSLGSTHYEQYF	TGTGCCAGCAGCTTAGGTAGTACTCACTACGAGCAGTACTTC	TRBV7-2	NA	NA	TRBJ2-7
CASSLASGGRSKNIQYF	TGTGCCAGCAGCTTAGCAAGCGGGGGCCGGTCCAAAAACATTCAGTACTTC	TRBV7-7	NA	TRBD2	TRBJ2-4
CASSFTGTNYGYTF	TGTGCCAGCAGCTTCACAGGGACTAACTATGGCTACACCTTC	TRBV7-2	few	NA	TRBJ1-2
CASSPPGQGSLGTGELFF	TGCGCCAGCAGCCCCCCGGGACAGGGGTCATTAGGTACCGGGGAGCTGTTTTTT	TRBV4-1	NA	TRBD1	TRBJ2-2
CATSGQEETQYF	TGTGCCACCAGCGGGCAAGAAGAGACCCAGTACTTC	TRBV6-6	NA	NA	TRBJ2-5
CASSFDYVSEQYF	TGTGCCAGCAGCTTTGACTATGTTAGCGAGCAGTACTTC	TRBV7-3	NA	NA	TRBJ2-7
CASSFFSIAGGNSGANVLTF	TGTGCCAGCAGTTTCTTTAGTATCGCGGGAGGGAACTCTGGGGCCAACGTCCTGACTTTC	TRBV27	NA	TRBD2	TRBJ2-6
CASAATSGRAGETQYF	TGTGCTAGTGCCGCTACTAGCGGGAGGGCCGGAGAGACCCAGTACTTC	TRBV12-5	NA	TRBD2	TRBJ2-5
CASSPSQITHSSYEQYF	TGCGCCAGCAGCCCGAGCCAAATAACCCATAGCTCCTACGAGCAGTACTTC	TRBV4-1	NA	NA	TRBJ2-7
CASSLGGGTSYEQYF	TGTGCCAGCAGCCTTGGAGGCGGGACCTCCTACGAGCAGTACTTC	TRBV9	NA	NA	TRBJ2-7
CASSSNRDRGFREQYF	TGTGCCAGCAGCTCGAACCGGGACAGGGGTTTTCGCGAGCAGTACTTC	TRBV11-2	NA	TRBD1	TRBJ2-7
CASSLDPLQGNTEAFF	TGTGCCAGCAGCTTAGACCCTCTACAGGGGAACACTGAAGCTTTCTTT	TRBV11-2	NA	NA	TRBJ1-1
CSARGVETQYF	TGCAGTGCTAGAGGCGTGGAGACCCAGTACTTC	TRBV20-1	NA	NA	TRBJ2-5
CASSEAAGTGGYEQYF	TGTGCCAGCAGTGAAGCGGCCGGGACAGGGGGCTACGAGCAGTACTTC	TRBV6-1	NA	TRBD1	TRBJ2-7
CASSLDERYQETQYF	TGTGCCAGCAGCTTAGATGAGCGGTACCAAGAGACCCAGTACTTC	TRBV7-9	NA	NA	TRBJ2-5
CASSLGRQGFEKLFF	TGCGCCAGCAGCTTGGGTAGACAGGGTTTTGAAAAACTGTTTTTT	TRBV5-1	NA	TRBD1	TRBJ1-4
CASSPGPNYGYTF	TGTGCCAGCAGTCCAGGTCCTAACTATGGCTACACCTTC	TRBV28	NA	NA	TRBJ1-2
CASSFGGQGNYGYTF	TGTGCCAGCAGTTTTGGAGGACAGGGAAACTATGGCTACACCTTC	TRBV28	NA	TRBD1	TRBJ1-2
CASSLEGWGTEAFF	TGTGCCAGCAGCTTAGAGGGGTGGGGCACTGAAGCTTTCTTT	TRBV9	NA	NA	TRBJ1-1
CASSGTSGAGYEQYF	TGCGCCAGCAGCGGAACTAGCGGAGCCGGCTACGAGCAGTACTTC	TRBV5-1	NA	TRBD2	TRBJ2-7
CASSYGLQKNTEAFF	TGTGCCAGCAGTTACGGGCTACAGAAGAACACTGAAGCTTTCTTT	TRBV6-6	NA	NA	TRBJ1-1
CASSTRQGFYGYTF	TGTGCCAGCAGTACACGACAGGGCTTCTATGGCTACACCTTC	TRBV28	NA	TRBD1	TRBJ1-2
CASSEPTDTQYF	TGCGCCAGCAGTGAGCCCACAGATACGCAGTATTTT	TRBV5-1	once	NA	TRBJ2-3
CASSLRASNEKLFF	TGTGCCAGCAGTTTGAGGGCGTCTAATGAAAAACTGTTTTTT	TRBV7-2	once	NA	TRBJ1-4
CASSLRNSNTEAFF	TGTGCCAGCAGCTTAAGGAATTCCAACACTGAAGCTTTCTTT	TRBV11-2	once	NA	TRBJ1-1
CASSQAGADTQYF	TGTGCCAGCTCACAAGCGGGAGCAGATACGCAGTATTTT	TRBV18	NA	TRBD2	TRBJ2-3
CASSQEGFGWSSTDTQYF	TGCGCCAGCAGCCAAGAGGGCTTCGGCTGGTCGAGCACAGATACGCAGTATTTT	TRBV4-1	NA	NA	TRBJ2-3
CSVEPVLRPEAFF	TGCAGCGTTGAACCCGTTTTGAGGCCTGAAGCTTTCTTT	TRBV29-1	NA	NA	TRBJ1-1
CASSLVPSGEQYF	TGCGCCAGCAGCTTGGTTCCTAGTGGTGAGCAGTACTTC	TRBV5-1	NA	NA	TRBJ2-7
CASSLNSAGHEQFF	TGTGCCAGCAGCTTAAATTCAGCGGGGCATGAGCAGTTCTTC	TRBV11-2	NA	TRBD2	TRBJ2-1
CASSPNTGELFF	TGTGCCAGCAGCCCCAACACCGGGGAGCTGTTTTTT	TRBV7-3	few	NA	TRBJ2-2
CASKEVMGYGYTF	TGTGCCAGCAAAGAGGTAATGGGCTATGGCTACACCTTC	TRBV5-4	once	NA	TRBJ1-2
CASSWGTSETYEQYF	TGCGCCAGCAGCTGGGGGACTAGCGAGACCTACGAGCAGTACTTC	TRBV5-1	NA	TRBD2	TRBJ2-7
CASSPGQGAEKLFF	TGTGCCAGCAGCCCCGGACAGGGAGCTGAAAAACTGTTTTTT	TRBV5-5	once	TRBD1	TRBJ1-4
CASSTGQLYGGYTF	TGTGCCAGTAGTACGGGACAGCTTTATGGCGGCTACACCTTC	TRBV19	NA	TRBD1	TRBJ1-2
CASRPGMGGEQYF	TGTGCCAGCAGACCTGGAATGGGGGGCGAGCAGTACTTC	TRBV28	once	NA	TRBJ2-7
CASSSTREGEQPQHF	TGTGCCAGCAGTAGTACCAGGGAGGGAGAGCAGCCCCAGCATTTT	TRBV28	NA	NA	TRBJ1-5
CASSPQDRVVHGYTF	TGCGCCAGCAGCCCTCAGGACAGGGTGGTTCATGGCTACACCTTC	TRBV4-1	NA	TRBD1	TRBJ1-2
CASTATRGLQYF	TGTGCCAGCACCGCGACCCGGGGCCTCCAGTATTTT	TRBV28	NA	NA	TRBJ2-3
CASRGGARRYGYTF	TGTGCCAGCAGGGGGGGGGCCCGGCGCTATGGCTACACCTTC	TRBV28	NA	NA	TRBJ1-2
CASSLGLAEGNEQFF	TGCGCCAGCAGCTTGGGACTAGCCGAGGGCAATGAGCAGTTCTTC	TRBV5-1	NA	TRBD2	TRBJ2-1
CASSLAGQGNTEAFF	TGTGCCAGCAGCTTAGCTGGGCAAGGGAACACTGAAGCTTTCTTT	TRBV7-8	NA	NA	TRBJ1-1
CASSADRTGLFF	TGTGCCAGCAGTGCCGACCGAACTGGGCTGTTTTTT	TRBV2	NA	NA	TRBJ1-4
CASSLGPIVYNEQFF	TGTGCCAGCAGCTTGGGGCCGATAGTCTACAATGAGCAGTTCTTC	TRBV7-9	NA	NA	TRBJ2-1
CASSFRQGVGGYTF	TGTGCCAGCAGCTTTAGACAGGGGGTAGGAGGCTACACCTTC	TRBV7-2	NA	TRBD1	TRBJ1-2
CASSFSLPIYGYTF	TGTGCCAGCAGCTTTTCTTTGCCTATCTATGGCTACACCTTC	TRBV7-9	NA	NA	TRBJ1-2
CSVGPTGGTDTQYF	TGCAGCGTTGGGCCGACAGGGGGCACAGATACGCAGTATTTT	TRBV29-1	NA	TRBD1	TRBJ2-3
CASSQPTGATYEQYF	TGTGCCAGCAGCCAGCCGACAGGGGCTACCTACGAGCAGTACTTC	TRBV16	NA	TRBD1	TRBJ2-7
CASAAPTPVGKEQFF	TGTGCCAGCGCTGCGCCGACACCCGTCGGAAAGGAGCAGTTCTTC	TRBV6-5	NA	NA	TRBJ2-1
CASSLLGGANTEAFF	TGTGCCAGCAGTTTATTAGGGGGGGCGAACACTGAAGCTTTCTTT	TRBV28	NA	NA	TRBJ1-1